This T cell receptor beta chain originates from a study of a mutant IDH1 vaccine in newly diagnosed glioma. Study summary: Vaccine administration was initiated 4-6 weeks following radiotherapy alone, or with temozolomide cycles. Beforehand, treatment had been radiotherapy, temozolomide, or both; the majority received both.

Profiled with immunoSEQ multiplex PCR; TCRdb holds only in-frame clones, not every one. In the table there are some 54,000 clones, around 84% of which are singletons. On this clone: The antigen is undetermined.

Stated time point: week 35, safety follow-up. In the vaccine, a single dose held 300 ug of the mutant IDH1 20-mer peptide, along with topical imiquimod. In weeks 1, 3, 5, 7, 11, 15, 19 and 23, patients were vaccinated. The sample consisted of PBMCs, taken from a glioma patient whose treatment included an IDH1 peptide vaccine. This receptor was taken from a woman between 18 and 29 years old with glioma.

This CDR3 is CASSLEVGSSYEQYF. CDR3 bases: TGTGCCAGCAGCTTAGAGGTGGGGAGCTCCTACGAGCAGTACTTC. V gene TRBV7-8 combines with J gene TRBJ2-7; D might be TRBD2 (5 bases). There are 15 residues in the CDR3. V shed 1 base and J shed 0 bases, with 10 bases lying between them. CDR1 is SGHVS, CDR2 FQNEAQ, per germline.